This paragraph reports one T cell receptor beta chain. What it binds is not known. This record comes from a study of cytomegalovirus exposure and HLA in healthy donors. Looking at the study overall: Among the roughly 400 donors who were genotyped, about 80% fell in the genetic ancestry cluster that is associated with self-reported Caucasian donors. Study-wide results and caveats: In a later analysis, V- and J-gene trimming of beta chains associated with a DCLRE1C missense variant, replicated independently.

The PCR used 60 Vbeta and 13 Jbeta primers. The data were produced by immunoSEQ multiplex PCR, yet TCRdb's version contains in-frame clones alone and is incomplete. The sample contains more than 95,000 clones, 83% of which appear only once. CDR3 length equals 14 residues. Trimming left V 3 bases short and J 5 bases short, with 16 bases between. Germline CDR1 and CDR2: GTSNPN and SVGIG (reference sequence). The TCR sequence derives from a man aged 18-30 years in good health and CMV-seropositive. V is TRBV30 and J is TRBJ1-2; TRBD1 is a possible D gene (5 bases). The sequenced sample consisted of PBMCs. The CDR3 here is CAWSGGGRRYGYTF. CDR3 nucleotide sequence: TGTGCCTGGAGCGGGGGGGGAAGGAGGTATGGCTACACCTTC.